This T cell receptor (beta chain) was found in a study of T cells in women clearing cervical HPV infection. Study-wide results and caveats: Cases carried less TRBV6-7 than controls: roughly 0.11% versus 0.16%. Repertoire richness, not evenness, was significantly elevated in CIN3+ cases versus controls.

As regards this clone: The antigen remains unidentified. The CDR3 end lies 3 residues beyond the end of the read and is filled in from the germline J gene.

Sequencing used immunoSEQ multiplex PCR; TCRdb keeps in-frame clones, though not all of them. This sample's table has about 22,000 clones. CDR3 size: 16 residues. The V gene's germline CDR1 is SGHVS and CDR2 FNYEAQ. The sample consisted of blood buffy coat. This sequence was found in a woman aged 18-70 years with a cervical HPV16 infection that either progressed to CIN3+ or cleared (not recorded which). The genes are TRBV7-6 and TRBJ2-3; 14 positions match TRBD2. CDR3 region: CASSLEGLAGEEAQYF. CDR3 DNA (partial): TGTGCCAGCAGCTTGGAGGGACTAGCGGGAGAAGAGGCG.